A selection of T cell receptor beta chains follows, all from one sample in a study of blood T cell repertoires in COVID-19. Method: immunoSEQ multiplex PCR; TCRdb's copy keeps in-frame clones and lacks some. Of about 150,000 clones listed, 80% to 90% were seen once; the top ten hold roughly 13%. The source material was peripheral blood. The receptors come from a man younger than 30 with COVID-19, enrolled during active disease. The CDR3 runs from the conserved cysteine through the conserved F or W. The order of the fields is J gene, V gene, clone size, D gene, CDR3 protein, CDR3 DNA. A D gene is named only where the DNA matches it firmly. Only some rows state a clone size, as once, few, many or a class for expanded clones.

TRBJ2-2,TRBV19,NA,TRBD1,CASSAPDRETGELFF,TGTGCCAGTAGTGCCCCGGACAGGGAGACCGGGGAGCTGTTTTTT
TRBJ2-2,TRBV19,once,NA,CASSIAGRGGELFF,TGTGCCAGTAGTATAGCGGGCAGGGGCGGGGAGCTGTTTTTT
TRBJ1-5,TRBV6-5,NA,TRBD1,CASQGTGDQPQHF,TGTGCCAGCCAGGGGACAGGGGATCAGCCCCAGCATTTT
TRBJ2-5,TRBV6-5,NA,NA,CASSYRGQETQYF,TGTGCCAGCAGTTACAGGGGCCAAGAGACCCAGTACTTC
TRBJ2-2,TRBV28,few,TRBD1,CASSLSLTGSVNTGELFF,TGTGCCAGCAGTTTAAGCCTGACAGGGTCGGTAAACACCGGGGAGCTGTTTTTT
TRBJ1-2,TRBV6-5,NA,NA,CASSYSGSPGDGYTF,TGTGCCAGCAGTTACTCCGGGTCCCCAGGGGATGGCTACACCTTC
TRBJ2-7,TRBV7-3,NA,TRBD1,CASSLTGTGPYEQYF,TGTGCCAGCAGCTTAACCGGGACAGGGCCCTACGAGCAGTACTTC
TRBJ2-1,TRBV29-1,once,NA,CSVLLFSYNEQFF,TGCAGCGTTCTCCTGTTCTCCTACAATGAGCAGTTCTTC
TRBJ1-2,TRBV4-2,NA,NA,CASSQGREGYTF,TGTGCCAGCAGCCAAGGAAGGGAGGGCTACACCTTC
TRBJ2-1,TRBV6-5,NA,TRBD2,CASPMGLAGFNEQFF,TGTGCCAGCCCGATGGGGCTAGCGGGATTTAATGAGCAGTTCTTC
TRBJ1-1,TRBV9,NA,TRBD1,CASSRDSLNTEAFF,TGTGCCAGCAGCCGGGACAGTTTGAACACTGAAGCTTTCTTT
TRBJ1-3,TRBV7-6,NA,NA,CASSFRRTAGNTIYF,TGTGCCAGCAGCTTTCGGAGGACAGCTGGAAACACCATATATTTT
TRBJ2-6,TRBV7-9,NA,NA,CASSRTANSGANVLTF,TGTGCCAGCAGCAGGACAGCGAACTCTGGGGCCAACGTCCTGACTTTC
TRBJ2-7,TRBV19,NA,NA,CASSRGPYEQYF,TGTGCCAGTTCCAGAGGCCCCTACGAGCAGTACTTC
TRBJ1-1,TRBV18,once,TRBD1,CASSPGQGTEAFF,TGTGCCAGCTCACCGGGACAGGGAACTGAAGCTTTCTTT
TRBJ2-1,TRBV4-3,NA,TRBD2,CASSQEVLTSGKNEQFF,TGCGCCAGCAGCCAAGAGGTATTAACTAGCGGGAAGAATGAGCAGTTCTTC
TRBJ1-2,TRBV28,NA,TRBD1,CASSLFTGGNYGYTF,TGTGCCAGCAGTTTATTTACAGGGGGCAACTATGGCTACACCTTC
TRBJ1-3,TRBV30,NA,NA,CAWSLGRSGNTIYF,TGTGCCTGGAGTTTAGGGAGATCTGGAAACACCATATATTTT
TRBJ1-6,TRBV28,NA,TRBD1,CASSRGQEASPLHF,TGTGCCAGCAGTCGGGGACAGGAGGCATCACCCCTCCACTTT
TRBJ2-3,TRBV10-3,NA,NA,CAISVRTSSTDTQYF,TGTGCCATCAGTGTACGGACTTCAAGCACAGATACGCAGTATTTT
TRBJ1-2,TRBV4-3,NA,NA,CASSQDGLSLSNYGYTF,TGCGCCAGCAGCCAAGATGGACTGAGTCTATCGAACTATGGCTACACCTTC
TRBJ2-1,TRBV18,NA,NA,CASSPEAYNEQFF,TGTGCCAGCTCACCAGAGGCCTACAATGAGCAGTTCTTC
TRBJ1-2,TRBV3-1/TRBV3-2,NA,NA,CASSQDQGVNYGYTF,TGTGCCAGCAGCCAAGACCAAGGGGTAAACTATGGCTACACCTTC
TRBJ2-5,TRBV4-1,NA,NA,CASSQDRFGGRGVQETQYF,TGCGCCAGCAGCCAAGATAGGTTTGGGGGGAGAGGGGTCCAAGAGACCCAGTACTTC
TRBJ2-2,TRBV7-8,NA,TRBD2,CASSPLTSGTTGELFF,TGTGCCAGCAGCCCACTAACTAGCGGGACTACCGGGGAGCTGTTTTTT
TRBJ1-5,TRBV28,NA,NA,CASSLNQPQHF,TGTGCCAGCAGTCTAAACCAGCCCCAGCATTTT
TRBJ2-7,TRBV4-3,NA,NA,CASSQDRGLSYEQYF,TGCGCCAGCAGCCAAGATCGAGGGTTGTCCTACGAGCAGTACTTC
TRBJ2-7,TRBV27,NA,NA,CASSLSGTTYEQYF,TGTGCCAGCAGTCTTTCCGGGACAACTTACGAGCAGTACTTC
TRBJ1-3,TRBV7-9,NA,NA,CASSIDGAGNTIYF,TGTGCCAGCAGCATCGACGGGGCTGGAAACACCATATATTTT
TRBJ2-7,TRBV7-3,NA,TRBD2,CASSPGLVGEQYF,TGTGCCAGCAGCCCGGGACTAGTCGGCGAGCAGTACTTC
TRBJ1-5,TRBV5-8,NA,NA,CASSLGAGGNQPQHF,TGTGCCAGCAGCTTGGGCGCAGGCGGGAATCAGCCCCAGCATTTT
TRBJ2-7,TRBV15,NA,NA,CATSAIVLNEQYF,TGTGCCACCAGCGCTATCGTACTAAACGAGCAGTACTTC
TRBJ1-2,TRBV5-1,NA,TRBD1,CASSLAQGARGYTF,TGCGCCAGCAGCTTGGCCCAGGGGGCGCGGGGCTACACCTTC
TRBJ2-5,TRBV2,NA,NA,CASSEGGPRQYF,TGTGCCAGCAGTGAAGGTGGCCCCCGACAGTACTTC
TRBJ2-1,TRBV7-2,NA,NA,CASSLDIRTASPNEQFF,TGTGCCAGCAGCTTAGATATCCGGACAGCGAGCCCAAATGAGCAGTTCTTC
TRBJ1-2,TRBV28,NA,NA,CASSIPPGDGYTF,TGTGCCAGCAGTATCCCCCCAGGGGATGGCTACACCTTC
TRBJ1-6,TRBV9,NA,TRBD1,CASSVDGTGGSPLHF,TGTGCCAGCAGCGTAGATGGGACAGGGGGCTCACCCCTCCACTTT
TRBJ2-3,TRBV19,NA,TRBD1,CASSDPQGQGADTQYF,TGTGCCAGTAGTGACCCCCAGGGACAGGGGGCAGATACGCAGTATTTT
TRBJ2-2,TRBV6-1,NA,NA,CASSEPFRRVLSGELFF,TGTGCCAGCAGTGAACCTTTCCGCAGAGTACTAAGCGGGGAGCTGTTTTTT
TRBJ2-1,TRBV24-1,NA,TRBD2,CATSDGAGVVVSEQFF,TGTGCCACCAGTGATGGAGCGGGAGTCGTTGTCAGTGAGCAGTTCTTC
TRBJ2-1,TRBV14,NA,TRBD2,CASSQDSSSGGRTYNEQFF,TGTGCCAGCAGCCAAGATTCTTCTAGCGGGGGGAGGACCTACAATGAGCAGTTCTTC
TRBJ2-5,TRBV24-1,NA,TRBD1,CATSDFKTGDQETQYF,TGTGCCACCAGTGATTTTAAGACAGGGGACCAAGAGACCCAGTACTTC
TRBJ1-2,TRBV6-4,NA,NA,CASSSQEGDTFNYGYTF,TGTGCCAGCAGCTCCCAAGAGGGGGACACATTTAACTATGGCTACACCTTC
TRBJ2-1,TRBV9,NA,TRBD1,CASSHRDRGRSYNEQFF,TGTGCCAGCAGCCACCGGGACAGGGGAAGGTCCTACAATGAGCAGTTCTTC
TRBJ2-7,TRBV27,NA,NA,CASSDSPGYEQYF,TGTGCCAGCAGTGACAGTCCCGGATACGAGCAGTACTTC
TRBJ2-7,TRBV7-6,NA,TRBD1,CASSPTGLSSYEQYF,TGTGCCAGCAGCCCGACAGGGCTCAGCTCCTACGAGCAGTACTTC
TRBJ1-2,TRBV29-1,NA,TRBD1,CSVLGTESNYGYTF,TGCAGCGTTTTGGGGACAGAATCTAACTATGGCTACACCTTC
TRBJ2-6,TRBV15,once,NA,CATSRDLLGANVLTF,TGTGCCACCAGCAGAGACCTTTTAGGGGCCAACGTCCTGACTTTC
TRBJ2-7,TRBV28,NA,TRBD2,CASSLITSGSSEQYF,TGTGCCAGCAGTTTAATTACTAGCGGGAGTTCCGAGCAGTACTTC
TRBJ1-1,TRBV28,NA,NA,CASMLAWKGTEAFF,TGTGCCAGCATGTTGGCGTGGAAGGGGACTGAAGCTTTCTTT
TRBJ2-1,TRBV5-4,NA,TRBD2,CASSFWTSGPYNEQFF,TGTGCCAGCAGCTTTTGGACTAGCGGTCCCTACAATGAGCAGTTCTTC
TRBJ2-7,TRBV28,once,TRBD1,CASSLLAGGWDEQYF,TGTGCCAGCAGTTTACTGGCAGGGGGATGGGACGAGCAGTACTTC
TRBJ1-3,TRBV19,NA,NA,CASSEQGTGNTIYF,TGTGCCAGTAGTGAGCAGGGTACTGGAAACACCATATATTTT